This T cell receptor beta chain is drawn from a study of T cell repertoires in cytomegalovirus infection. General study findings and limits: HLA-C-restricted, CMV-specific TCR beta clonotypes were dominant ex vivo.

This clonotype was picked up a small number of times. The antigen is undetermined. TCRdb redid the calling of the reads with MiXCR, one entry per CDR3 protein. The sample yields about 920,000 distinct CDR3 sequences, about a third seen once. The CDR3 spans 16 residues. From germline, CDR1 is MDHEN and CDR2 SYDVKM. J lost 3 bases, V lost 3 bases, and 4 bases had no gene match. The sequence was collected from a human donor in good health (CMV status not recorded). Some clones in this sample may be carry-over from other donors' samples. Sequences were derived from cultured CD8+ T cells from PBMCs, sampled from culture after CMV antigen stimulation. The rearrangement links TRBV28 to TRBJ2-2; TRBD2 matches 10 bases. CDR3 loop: CASSFGLAGDTGELFF. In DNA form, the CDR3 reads TGTGCCAGCAGTTTTGGGCTAGCGGGGGACACCGGGGAGCTGTTTTTT. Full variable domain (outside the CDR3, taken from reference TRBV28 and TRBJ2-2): DVKVTQSSRYLVKRTGEKVFLECVQDMDHENMFWYRQDPGLGLRLIYFSYDVKMKEKGDIPEGYSVSREKKERFSLILESASTNQTSMYLCASSFGLAGDTGELFFGEGSRLTVL.